This T cell receptor (beta chain) was sequenced in a study of regulatory T cells in long-lasting Graves disease (dated by TCRdb to the early 2020s). Regarding the complete study: Antithyroid drugs had been taken for less than 3 months by newly diagnosed Graves' disease patients. Peripheral blood TCR sequencing and RNA sequencing compared persistent Graves' disease patients with newly diagnosed Graves' disease patients. The study was conducted in China and was registered as a clinical trial. A total of 35 or so samples were covered by TCR sequencing, comprising approximately 13 persistent and around 20 newly diagnosed Graves' disease patients. Points the paper makes about the study in general: Preferential use of TRBV28, TRBJ1-2 and TRBJ2-5 was observed in persistent disease, whereas TRBV20-1 and TRBJ2-1 were favored in newly diagnosed disease. Lower TCR Shannon entropy and fewer highly expanded clones were observed in persistent Graves' disease patients than in newly diagnosed patients, which suggested clonal expansion. Persistent patients shared more public clonotypes among themselves (fewer than 3,000) than newly diagnosed patients did (about 1,000). The authors noted that the small sample size was a limitation that may lower accuracy. Sequencing and analysis were limited to the TCR beta chain. The study examined only peripheral blood because the primary lesion, thyroid tissue, could not be accessed.

Based on the germline V gene, the CDR1 and CDR2 sequences are SGHTA and FQGNSA. Including cysteine and phenylalanine, the CDR3 has 17 amino acids. Of the read, only the CDR3 DNA is kept; its 51 bases are in frame from base 1. Per the publication, the time point label means: newly diagnosed GD, antithyroid drugs for less than 3 months. For both TCR sequencing and RNA sequencing, RNA was extracted from PBMCs in TRIzol. The diagnosis of Graves' disease was made according to American Thyroid Association guidelines. Patients were recruited from an endocrinology department in Xi'an, China. From each patient, approximately 10 milliliters of peripheral blood was collected into an EDTA anticoagulant tube. PBMCs were isolated by Ficoll Paque Plus density gradient separation without further T cell sorting. RNA quality was checked with an Agilent 2100 Bioanalyzer and agarose gel, and concentration with a NanoDrop 2000.

As to this clonotype: Its target antigen remains unknown. Since a much larger clone is just one base distant, this may be a read error.

Library generation was performed with multiplex PCR. Sequencing relied on an Illumina HiSeq 4000. CDR3 regions were amplified by Arm-PCR with iRepertoire HTBI primers to construct TCR beta libraries. Gel purification was performed on PCR products prior to sequencing. The authors' pipeline ran thus. Gene usage analysis of CDR3 amino acid clonotypes used the 62 TRBV and 14 to 15 TRBJ segments found across samples. COPE and FqMerger were used to merge the filtered high-quality paired reads into contigs. BLAST was used to align contigs to IMGT TRBV, TRBD and TRBJ reference genes, with CDR3 defined following IMGT. Highly expanded clones were defined as clonotypes with a frequency above 0.1%. Repertoire diversity was measured by Shannon entropy, and V-J evenness by the Gini coefficient. Clonotypes shared by more than one individual were considered public. TCRdb trimmed public reads at Q25 via fastp, called clones via MiXCR and kept in-frame beta chains. Every distinct CDR3 protein forms one entry, paired with its most common genes and DNA. TCRdb's processing, not the study's, gives the V and J calls here. This sample comprises around 400,000 distinct CDR3 sequences, around 15% of them detected only once. The ten top clones hold about 20% of the sample.

The receptor was isolated from a female donor with Graves disease. Rearrangement joined TRBV7-2 to TRBJ1-3; possibly the D gene is TRBD1, per 5 matching bases. The sequencing here drew on peripheral blood mononuclear cells (PBMCs), taken at new diagnosis, from a patient treated with antithyroid drugs. The CDR3 here reads CACSLDGRANSGNTIYF. The DNA sequence follows: TGTGCCTGCAGCTTGGATGGCAGGGCTAACTCTGGAAACACCATATATTTT.